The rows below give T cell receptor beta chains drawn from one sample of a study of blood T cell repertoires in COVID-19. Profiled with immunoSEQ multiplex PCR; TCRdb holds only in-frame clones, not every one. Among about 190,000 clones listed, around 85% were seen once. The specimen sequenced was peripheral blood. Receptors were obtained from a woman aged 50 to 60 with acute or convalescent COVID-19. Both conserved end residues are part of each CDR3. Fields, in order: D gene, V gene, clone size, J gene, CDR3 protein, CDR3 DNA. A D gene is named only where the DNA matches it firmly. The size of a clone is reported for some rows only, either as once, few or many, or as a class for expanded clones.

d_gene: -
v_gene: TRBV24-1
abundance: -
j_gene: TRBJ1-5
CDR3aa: CATSEQQGSNQPQHF
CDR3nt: TGTGCCACCAGTGAACAACAGGGTAGCAATCAGCCCCAGCATTTT

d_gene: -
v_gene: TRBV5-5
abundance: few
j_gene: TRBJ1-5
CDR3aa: CASSLTTAGGQPQHF
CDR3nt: TGTGCCAGCAGCTTGACAACTGCCGGCGGACAGCCCCAGCATTTT

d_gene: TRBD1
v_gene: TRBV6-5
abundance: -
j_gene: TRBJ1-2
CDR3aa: CASRPRDRVIYGYTF
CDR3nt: TGTGCCAGCAGGCCCCGGGACAGGGTTATCTATGGCTACACCTTC

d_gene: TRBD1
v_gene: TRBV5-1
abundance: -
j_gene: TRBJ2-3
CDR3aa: CASSWDRVDTQYF
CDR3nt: TGCGCCAGCAGCTGGGACAGGGTAGATACGCAGTATTTT

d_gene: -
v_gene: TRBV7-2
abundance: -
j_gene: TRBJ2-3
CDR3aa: CASSGRGPDTQYF
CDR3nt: TGTGCCAGCAGCGGGCGGGGGCCAGATACGCAGTATTTT

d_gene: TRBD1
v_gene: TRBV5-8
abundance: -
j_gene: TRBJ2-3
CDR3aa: CASGWDRARNTQYF
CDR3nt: TGTGCCAGCGGATGGGACAGGGCAAGAAATACGCAGTATTTT

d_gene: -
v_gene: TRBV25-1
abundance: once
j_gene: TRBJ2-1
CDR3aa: CASSRLDPWNEQFF
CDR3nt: TGTGCCAGCAGTAGACTAGACCCCTGGAATGAGCAGTTCTTC

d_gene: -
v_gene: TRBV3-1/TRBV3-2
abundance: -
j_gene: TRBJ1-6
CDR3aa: CASGLSYNSPLHF
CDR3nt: TGTGCCAGCGGGCTGTCCTATAATTCACCCCTCCACTTT

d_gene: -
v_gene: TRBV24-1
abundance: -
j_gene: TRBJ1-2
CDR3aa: CATSAGWGYTF
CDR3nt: TGTGCCACCAGTGCAGGTTGGGGCTACACCTTC

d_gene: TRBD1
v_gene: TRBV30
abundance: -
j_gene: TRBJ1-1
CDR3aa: CAWKGQGLNTEAFF
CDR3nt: TGTGCCTGGAAGGGACAGGGACTGAACACTGAAGCTTTCTTT

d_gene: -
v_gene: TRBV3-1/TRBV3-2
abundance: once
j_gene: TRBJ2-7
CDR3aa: CASSQGLAISYEQYF
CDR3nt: TGTGCCAGCAGCCAAGGCCTAGCAATCTCCTACGAGCAGTACTTC

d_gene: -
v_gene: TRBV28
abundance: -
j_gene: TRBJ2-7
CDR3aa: CASSFLIDRGRDEQYF
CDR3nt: TGTGCCAGCAGTTTCCTGATAGATAGGGGCAGGGACGAGCAGTACTTC

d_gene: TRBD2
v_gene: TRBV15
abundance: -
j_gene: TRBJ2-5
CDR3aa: CATSRDLGGGQETQYF
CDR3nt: TGTGCCACCAGCAGAGATTTGGGGGGGGGCCAAGAGACCCAGTACTTC

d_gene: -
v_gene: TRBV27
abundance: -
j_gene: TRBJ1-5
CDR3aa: CASSLSNRGNQPQHF
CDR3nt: TGTGCCAGCAGTTTATCGAACAGGGGCAATCAGCCCCAGCATTTT

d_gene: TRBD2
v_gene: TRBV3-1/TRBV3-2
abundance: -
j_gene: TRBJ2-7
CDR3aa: CASSPRMTSGVSYEQYF
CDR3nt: TGTGCCAGCAGCCCACGAATGACTAGCGGGGTCTCCTACGAGCAGTACTTC

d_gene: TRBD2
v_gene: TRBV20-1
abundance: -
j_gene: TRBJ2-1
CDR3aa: CSASTRLAGMEQFF
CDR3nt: TGCAGTGCTAGTACGCGCCTAGCGGGAATGGAGCAGTTCTTC

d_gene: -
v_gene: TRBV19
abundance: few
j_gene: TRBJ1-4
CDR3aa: CASSTHHRVINEKLFF
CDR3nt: TGTGCCAGTAGTACCCACCACAGGGTAATTAATGAAAAACTGTTTTTT

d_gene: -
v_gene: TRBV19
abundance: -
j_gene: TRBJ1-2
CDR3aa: CASSIWKDSGYGYTF
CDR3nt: TGTGCCAGTAGTATCTGGAAGGACAGCGGCTATGGCTACACCTTC

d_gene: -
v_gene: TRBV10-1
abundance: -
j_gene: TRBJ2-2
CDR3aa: CASRATYTGELFF
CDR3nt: TGCGCCAGCAGGGCCACATACACCGGGGAGCTGTTTTTT

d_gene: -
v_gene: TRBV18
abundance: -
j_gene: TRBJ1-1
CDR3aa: CASSRGLSTEAFF
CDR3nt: TGTGCCAGCTCCCGGGGACTTAGCACTGAAGCTTTCTTT

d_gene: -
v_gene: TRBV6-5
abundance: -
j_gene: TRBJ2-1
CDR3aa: CASVERPGLGNEQFF
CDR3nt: TGTGCCAGCGTTGAGAGGCCGGGGTTGGGGAATGAGCAGTTCTTC

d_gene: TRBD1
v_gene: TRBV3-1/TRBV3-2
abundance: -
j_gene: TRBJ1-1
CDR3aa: CASSPGERGQTEAFF
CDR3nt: TGTGCCAGCAGCCCAGGAGAGAGGGGGCAGACTGAAGCTTTCTTT

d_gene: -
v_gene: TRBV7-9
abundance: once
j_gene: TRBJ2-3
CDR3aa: CASSQGGELSTDTQYF
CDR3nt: TGTGCCAGCAGCCAAGGGGGGGAGTTGAGCACAGATACGCAGTATTTT

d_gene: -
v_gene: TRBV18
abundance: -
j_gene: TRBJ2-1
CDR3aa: CASSPAAGTANEQFF
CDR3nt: TGTGCCAGCTCTCCCGCCGCGGGGACAGCCAATGAGCAGTTCTTC